These 18 T cell receptor beta chains came from one sample sequenced in a study of human T cells and chemical hapten exposure. As to time point: patch test 1, 2 weeks after DPC sensitization. The treatment is: therapeutic diphenylcyclopropenone sensitization with weekly scalp DPC. TCRdb reprocessed the RACE reads via MiXCR and lists one record per CDR3 protein. The sample includes under 120,000 distinct CDR3 sequences, 11% of them seen just once. Specimen: whole blood, collected in connection with sensitization to the hapten diphenylcyclopropenone (DPC). These receptors were obtained from a woman in her thirties or forties with alopecia areata. Some clones in this sample may be carry-over from other donors' samples.

The chain is built from TRBV6-6 and TRBJ2-2; D gene unclear. V lost 2 bases and J lost 1, with 5 bases in between. CDR3 size: 14 residues. Germline V lookup: CDR1 MNHNY, CDR2 SVGAGI (reference sequence). CDR3 loop: CASSYTQNTGELFF. CDR3 DNA sequence: TGTGCCAGCAGTTACACGCAGAACACCGGGGAGCTGTTTTTT.

This clonotype was observed a handful of times. The chain carries TRBV20-1 and TRBJ2-1, with D possibly TRBD2 on 7 matching bases. Trimming removed 1 base at V and 7 bases at J, with 20 bases between. CDR3 length: 16 residues. Germline assignment: CDR1 DFQATT and CDR2 SNEGSKA (reference sequence). CDR3 sequence (DNA): TGCAGTGCTAGAGCCCTTGCGGGGGCCTCCTGGAATGAGCAGTTCTTC. Protein product: CSARALAGASWNEQFF.

This chain connects TRBV9 to TRBJ2-1; TRBD2 is a possible D gene (6 bases). Germline lookup yields CDR1 SGDLS and CDR2 YYNGEE. Trimming cost V 2 bases and J 7 bases, with 19 bases left between them. The CDR3 loop spans 16 amino acids. The CDR3 region is CASSVSGDHGGNEQFF. DNA for the CDR3: TGTGCCAGCAGCGTTTCCGGGGACCACGGAGGGAATGAGCAGTTCTTC.

This sequence joins TRBV6-4 and TRBJ1-6; TRBD1 matches at 7 bases. The CDR3 runs to 15 residues. V gave up 4 bases and J gave up 8 bases; unmatched junction bases: 8. The germline V gene has CDR1 MRHNA and CDR2 SNTAGT. The CDR3 region has the DNA TGTGCCAGCAGTGCGACAGGGTTGTTGGATTCACCCCTCCACTTT. This sequence encodes CASSATGLLDSPLHF.

This clonotype was observed at least ten times. The chain uses TRBV28 and TRBJ2-3; 11 nucleotides align to TRBD2. The CDR3 loop spans 17 amino acids. V trimming: 3 bases; J trimming: 4 bases; junction bases outside the gene matches: 9. Looked up from germline, CDR1 is MDHEN and CDR2 is SYDVKM. CDR3 in DNA: TGTGCCAGCAGTTTCCCCCCAGGGACTAGCGGTGCAGATACGCAGTATTTT. The encoded protein is CASSFPPGTSGADTQYF.

J is TRBJ1-2 and V is TRBV28; unclear D gene. CDR1 and CDR2 from the germline V gene are MDHEN and SYDVKM. V was pared by 1 base and J by 5 bases, with 5 bases between. The CDR3 totals 12 residues. The CDR3 DNA reads TGTGCCAGCAGTTTATTCCCATATGGCTACACCTTC. Protein sequence: CASSLFPYGYTF.

A few counts support this clonotype. This chain joins TRBV20-1 and TRBJ2-5; D not resolved. The CDR3 extends over 14 amino acids. Deletions cut 6 bases from V and 2 bases from J, with 16 bases between. Germline V CDR1 and CDR2: DFQATT, SNEGSKA (reference sequence). CDR3: CSAPFLGLQETQYF. CDR3 sequence (DNA): TGCAGTGCGCCTTTCCTGGGTTTGCAAGAGACCCAGTACTTC.

V usage is TRBV30 and J usage is TRBJ1-2; TRBD1 matches at 7 bases. Germline CDR1 GTSNPN, CDR2 SVGIG (reference sequence). The CDR3 loop spans 13 amino acids. V trimming: 3 bases; J trimming: 5 bases; junction bases outside the gene matches: 6. CDR3 bases: TGTGCCTGGAGAGGACAGGTACCGTATGGCTACACCTTC. Its protein is CAWRGQVPYGYTF.

This clonotype was recorded a few times. The V call is TRBV5-4, the J call TRBJ1-1, with D tentatively TRBD1 (5 bases). V lost 4 bases to trimming and J lost 4 bases, with 14 bases between them. CDR1 SGHNT and CDR2 YYREEE come from the germline V gene (reference sequence). The CDR3 totals 14 residues. The CDR3 DNA follows: TGTGCCAGCAGCGTACAGGTGAGCGGCACTGAAGCTTTCTTT. It specifies CASSVQVSGTEAFF. Together with reference TRBV5-4 and TRBJ1-1, the CDR3 gives the full variable domain: ETGVTQSPTHLIKTRGQQVTLRCSSQSGHNTVSWYQQALGQGPQFIFQYYREEENGRGNFPPRFSGLQFPNYSSELNVNALELDDSALYLCASSVQVSGTEAFFGQGTRLTVV.

This clonotype was counted a single time. The chain carries TRBV6-6 and TRBJ1-1, with TRBD1 as a possible D gene (5 bases). V was trimmed by 4 bases and J by 2 bases, leaving 11 bases between them. Looked up from germline, CDR1 is MNHNY and CDR2 is SVGAGI (reference sequence). The CDR3 is made up of 14 amino acids. This CDR3 reads CASSLRQTNTEAFF. The CDR3 DNA reads as TGTGCCAGCAGTTTACGACAGACAAACACTGAAGCTTTCTTT.

This clonotype was recorded many times. This chain uses TRBV6-1 with TRBJ1-4, with a possible D match to TRBD1 (6 bases). Germline V gene sequence: CDR1 MNHNS, CDR2 SASEGT. This CDR3 spans 15 amino acids. V was cut by 1 base and J by 4 bases, with 10 bases left in between. In DNA, the CDR3 is TGTGCCAGCAGTGAAGTGCCAGGGGATAATGAAAAACTGTTTTTT. This gives the protein CASSEVPGDNEKLFF.

This clonotype appeared many times. V gene TRBV7-2 combines with J gene TRBJ1-2; no reliable D call. V shed 2 bases and J shed 8 bases, with 18 bases lying between them. The CDR3 extends over 15 amino acids. Germline CDR1 SGHTA, CDR2 FQGNSA. The CDR3 spells CASSLPFGRGGGYTF. Here the CDR3 DNA reads TGTGCCAGCAGCTTACCGTTTGGCCGTGGCGGGGGCTACACCTTC.

This clonotype was seen repeatedly, ten times or more. The CDR3 DNA follows: TGTGCCAGCAGTACGGATTCACCCCTCCACTTT. It codes for CASSTDSPLHF. The V call is TRBV6-2 or TRBV6-3, the J call TRBJ1-6; D not resolved. Trimming cost V 5 bases and J 8 bases, with 4 bases left between them. The germline V gene encodes CDR1 MNHEY and CDR2 SVGEGT. CDR3 size: 11 residues.

Concerning this clonotype: Given a much more abundant clone one base away, this may be a read error. This chain joins TRBV18 and TRBJ1-1; perhaps TRBD1 as D (5 bases). The germline V gene encodes CDR1 KGHSH and CDR2 LQKENI. This CDR3 spans 15 amino acids. Here the CDR3 reads CVSSDFTGESTEAFF. The CDR3 DNA is TGTGTCAGCTCGGACTTCACGGGGGAAAGCACTGAAGCTTTCTTT.

This clonotype turned up a few times. The chain uses TRBV11-2 and TRBJ1-5; TRBD1 is a possible D gene (6 bases). This CDR3 has 13 residues. The germline V gene encodes CDR1 SGHAT and CDR2 FQNNGV. V lost 5 bases and J lost 7, with 12 bases in between. CDR3 DNA sequence: TGTGCCAGCAGCCTGGGGGGCGCGCAGCCCCAGCATTTT. The encoded protein is CASSLGGAQPQHF.

This clonotype has at least ten counts. The chain couples TRBV29-1 to TRBJ1-4, with D tentatively TRBD1 (5 bases). The CDR3 runs to 12 residues. Germline loops: CDR1 SQVTM, CDR2 ANQGSEA. V lost 7 bases and J 8 bases, leaving 14 bases between the germline ends. The CDR3 loop reads CSGRVTGEKLFF. DNA of the CDR3: TGCAGCGGGAGAGTTACAGGAGAAAAACTGTTTTTT. Using reference TRBV29-1 and TRBJ1-4 for the parts outside the CDR3, the full variable domain is SAVISQKPSRDICQRGTSLTIQCQVDSQVTMMFWYRQQPGQSLTLIATANQGSEATYESGFVIDKFPISRPNLTFSTLTVSNMSPEDSSIYLCSGRVTGEKLFFGSGTQLSVL.

This clonotype was detected a few times. This chain links TRBV29-1 with TRBJ1-6, with TRBD1 identical over 7 bases. This CDR3 is built from 14 residues. Germline assignment: CDR1 SQVTM and CDR2 ANQGSEA. J was trimmed by 9 bases and V by 6 bases; bases with no gene match: 11. The DNA of the CDR3 is TGCAGCGTCACTCAGGGGGGCGCGGGTTCACCCCTCCACTTT. Protein: CSVTQGGAGSPLHF. The whole variable domain, filled in from reference TRBV29-1 and TRBJ1-6, reads SAVISQKPSRDICQRGTSLTIQCQVDSQVTMMFWYRQQPGQSLTLIATANQGSEATYESGFVIDKFPISRPNLTFSTLTVSNMSPEDSSIYLCSVTQGGAGSPLHFGNGTRLTVT.

The rearrangement joins TRBV29-1 to TRBJ2-7; 10 nucleotides align to TRBD1. The CDR3 length is 16 residues. The junction had 16 bases not matched to a gene; V was cut back by 6 bases and J by 5 bases. Germline values: CDR1 SQVTM, CDR2 ANQGSEA. The CDR3 region is CSVEPRGGTGVHEQYF. In DNA, the CDR3 is TGCAGCGTAGAACCAAGAGGTGGGACAGGGGTACACGAGCAGTACTTC.